This T cell receptor beta chain was observed in a study of blood T cells in healthy people across ages (dated by TCRdb to about 2015). In the study overall: In model experiments, template switching captured about one uniquely barcoded TCR beta cDNA molecule for every two T cells. The donors were divided into four age groups: young (average around 17 years), middle-aged (around 41), aged (about 60) and long-lived (more than 75). Using deep sequencing normalized with unique cDNA molecular identifiers, the study measured how TCR beta repertoire diversity changes with age. To avoid experimental bias, donors of different ages were distributed randomly across sequencing lanes. Using the same blood draw, the study looked at two additional independent replicas of 1 million unique cDNA reads for two donors, one aged 18 to 30 and the other aged 80 or older. The paper as a whole reports these results and caveats: As age increased, observed TCR beta diversity per million T cells dropped in a roughly linear way, and a significant reduction was already evident by age about 40. Because donor CMV infection status was unknown, age-related changes in expanded clonotypes were potentially confounded. Because profiling used bulk unsorted PBMCs, naive and antigen-experienced compartments could not be compared conclusively. Compared with the aged group, the long-lived group had more naive CD4+ T cells, fewer expanded clones and increased TCR diversity, a pattern suggesting age selection. The percentage of naive T cells measured by flow cytometry correlated strongly with observed TCR beta diversity. Estimates of total diversity from one million sequenced T cells were regarded as lower bounds and underestimates.

This clonotype was seen a few times. What this receptor recognizes is not known. Base quality data are lacking; no much larger clone is found one base away. The CDR3 goes from the cysteine to the phenylalanine over 14 residues. The retained sequence is limited to the CDR3, 42 bases, with the frame set at the first base. The germline V gene (reference sequence) sets CDR1 to DFQATT and CDR2 to SNEGSKA. Unmatched junction bases come to 8, with V trimmed by 6 bases and J by 1 base. Donors were under 40 systemically healthy Caucasian individuals from Russia aged roughly 6 to 100 years. Approximately 9.3 milliliters of peripheral blood were collected from each donor into EDTA-treated Vacutainer tubes. Ficoll-Paque density-gradient centrifugation was used to isolate PBMCs, with at least 6 million obtained per sample. Total RNA was extracted from PBMCs with Trizol reagent, with at least 6 micrograms obtained per sample. For every donor, flow cytometry on a PBMC aliquot measured the percentage of naive CD45RAhigh/CD27high T cells.

The library came from 5' RACE. Sequencing was carried out with an Illumina HiSeq 2500. A second PCR of roughly 7 to 11 cycles was run with a J-beta primer mix and a sample-barcoded 5' primer. Each TCR beta cDNA molecule received a unique molecular identifier from a template-switch 5' adaptor carrying 12 random nucleotides. Each sample yielded at least 2.5 million CDR3-containing paired-end reads. The Mint cDNA synthesis kit, primed by a TRBC-specific oligonucleotide, was used to synthesize first-strand cDNA from all RNA. Following uracil-DNA glycosylase treatment, a first 18-cycle PCR with universal primers M1SS and BC2_uni_R was performed on all cDNA. Per the authors' processing: Normalization of each sample was performed by random selection of 1 million high-quality reads, each carrying a distinct molecular identifier. Reads sharing molecular identifiers were discarded rather than binned into consensus sequences. MiTCR, with a Q25 quality threshold and the strictest error-elimination algorithm, was used for CDR3 identification, clonotype clustering and error correction. A nonparametric unseen species model with Euler transformation was used to estimate lower-bound total TCR beta diversity. The public sequencing data were trimmed at Q25 with fastp and processed into clonotypes with MiXCR by TCRdb, which kept only in-frame beta chains. Every entry covers one CDR3 protein and lists the most common genes and DNA from its rows. These V and J calls originate from TCRdb's pipeline instead of the authors' own analysis. The sample table contains fewer than 900,000 distinct CDR3 sequences; only one count was recorded for roughly 50% of them. The ten top clones hold about 32% of the sample.

The source of this sequence is a woman aged 55-70 years in good health. The chain is made from TRBV20-1 and TRBJ1-2; 7 central nucleotides agree with TRBD1. What was sequenced was blood. The bases read TGCAGTGCAGATCAGGGGGGGCTTAACTATGGCTACACCTTC. It encodes CSADQGGLNYGYTF.